This is a list of T cell receptor beta chains from one sample in a study of blood T cells in healthy people across ages. Using its own MiXCR run on the 5' RACE reads, TCRdb lists one record per CDR3 protein. Of 1 million or so distinct CDR3 sequences listed, more than 40% were seen once; the top ten hold over 15%. The sample comprised blood. The source is a woman in her sixties or seventies in good health. CDR3s include the opening cysteine and the closing phenylalanine or tryptophan. A D gene is named only where the DNA matches it firmly. Not all rows give a size; the values are once, few, many and, for expanded clones, a class.

D: NA
V: TRBV20-1
J: TRBJ2-7
length: 15
size: many
DNA: TGCAGTGCTAGGTTGTTTGGCAGCCCGATCTACGAGCAGTACTTC
CDR3: CSARLFGSPIYEQYF

D: NA
V: TRBV7-6
J: TRBJ1-2
length: 15
size: many
DNA: TGTGCCAGCAGCTCCGCAGCGGGCCACAACTATGGCTACACCTTC
CDR3: CASSSAAGHNYGYTF

D: NA
V: TRBV6-6
J: TRBJ2-2
length: 14
size: NA
DNA: TGTGCCAGCGGGGAGGGGGAGGACACCGGGGAGCTGTTTTTT
CDR3: CASGEGEDTGELFF

D: TRBD2
V: TRBV20-1
J: TRBJ2-5
length: 15
size: NA
DNA: TGCAGTGCCGCCCAAAGAGCGGGGGGGCCCGAGACCCAGTACTTC
CDR3: CSAAQRAGGPETQYF

D: NA
V: TRBV29-1
J: TRBJ2-5
length: 12
size: NA
DNA: TGCAGCGTGCTATTTTACCAAGAGACCCAGTACTTC
CDR3: CSVLFYQETQYF

D: NA
V: TRBV28
J: TRBJ2-7
length: 14
size: NA
DNA: TGTGCCAGCAGTTTACAGGGGTGGGGGAGCGAGCAGTACTTC
CDR3: CASSLQGWGSEQYF

D: TRBD2
V: TRBV20-1
J: TRBJ2-1
length: 11
size: NA
DNA: TGCAGTGCTTGGACTAGCGGGGAGCAGTTCTTC
CDR3: CSAWTSGEQFF

D: TRBD2
V: TRBV4-2
J: TRBJ2-7
length: 17
size: NA
DNA: TGTGCCAGCAGCCCCCGGGCGGGAGGGCCTTCAATCGGCGAGCAGTACTTC
CDR3: CASSPRAGGPSIGEQYF

D: NA
V: TRBV7-9
J: TRBJ2-3
length: 11
size: NA
DNA: TGTGCCAGCTGCCGGGACGGCCCCGGGTATTTT
CDR3: CASCRDGPGYF

D: NA
V: TRBV20-1
J: TRBJ2-7
length: 13
size: few
DNA: TGCAGTGCCTATAACAGGGAGTCCTACGAGCAGTACTTC
CDR3: CSAYNRESYEQYF

D: NA
V: TRBV6-1
J: TRBJ1-1
length: 13
size: few
DNA: TGTGCCAGCCGGGAGACAGGGAACACTGAAGCTTTCTTT
CDR3: CASRETGNTEAFF

D: NA
V: TRBV5-1
J: TRBJ2-1
length: 17
size: NA
DNA: TGCGCCAGCAGCTCGACTCGGCCGCGGGGCACCTACAATGAGCAGTTCTTC
CDR3: CASSSTRPRGTYNEQFF

D: TRBD1
V: TRBV4-2
J: TRBJ2-7
length: 13
size: NA
DNA: TGTGCCAGCAGCCACCCCCAGGGGGTCGAGCAGTACTTC
CDR3: CASSHPQGVEQYF

D: TRBD1
V: TRBV2
J: TRBJ2-4
length: 13
size: few
DNA: TGTGCCAGCGTCGGACAGGGACGGAACATTCAGTACTTC
CDR3: CASVGQGRNIQYF

D: NA
V: TRBV12-5
J: TRBJ2-1
length: 14
size: few
DNA: TGTGCTAGTGGAACTTCTACCCCCTACAATGAGCAGTTCTTC
CDR3: CASGTSTPYNEQFF

D: NA
V: TRBV4-2
J: TRBJ2-5
length: 14
size: few
DNA: TGTGCCAGCAGCCAAGGAGCGGCAGGGGAGACCCAGTACTTC
CDR3: CASSQGAAGETQYF